The rows below give T cell receptor beta chains drawn from one sample of a study of blood T cell repertoires in COVID-19. The protocol was immunoSEQ multiplex PCR, while the TCRdb copy is restricted to in-frame clones and leaves out a portion. The data contain 95,000 to 100,000 clones, less than 85% of them singletons. Sequencing was done on a sample of peripheral blood. These receptors were taken from a human donor in a cohort sampled during active COVID-19. The CDR3 runs from the conserved cysteine through the conserved F or W. A D gene is named only where the DNA matches it firmly. Clone size is given for some rows only: seen once, a few or many times, or a class if the clone is expanded.

cdr3_aa: CASSRGTGQETQYF
cdr3_nt: TGTGCCAGTAGTAGAGGGACAGGCCAAGAGACCCAGTACTTC
j_call: TRBJ2-5
d_call: TRBD1
clone_size: NA
v_call: TRBV19

cdr3_aa: CASSRGQLDGYTF
cdr3_nt: TGTGCCAGCAGCCGGGGACAGCTCGATGGCTACACCTTC
j_call: TRBJ1-2
d_call: TRBD1
clone_size: NA
v_call: TRBV28

cdr3_aa: CASSPMGQGAGQPQHF
cdr3_nt: TGTGCCAGCAGTCCTATGGGACAGGGGGCGGGTCAGCCCCAGCATTTT
j_call: TRBJ1-5
d_call: TRBD1
clone_size: few
v_call: TRBV27

cdr3_aa: CASSRTSGRRNTGELFF
cdr3_nt: TGTGCCAGCAGCCGGACTAGCGGGAGGCGTAACACCGGGGAGCTGTTTTTT
j_call: TRBJ2-2
d_call: TRBD2
clone_size: NA
v_call: TRBV11-3

cdr3_aa: CATRQGATNEKLFF
cdr3_nt: TGTGCCACCAGACAGGGCGCAACTAATGAAAAACTGTTTTTT
j_call: TRBJ1-4
d_call: NA
clone_size: NA
v_call: TRBV15

cdr3_aa: CASSFGASAEQYF
cdr3_nt: TGTGCCAGCAGCTTTGGGGCTAGCGCAGAGCAGTACTTC
j_call: TRBJ2-7
d_call: NA
clone_size: NA
v_call: TRBV7-3

cdr3_aa: CASSPPITRPTSALYF
cdr3_nt: TGTGCCAGCAGCCCCCCAATAACCCGTCCGACTAGCGCGTTATACTTC
j_call: TRBJ2-7
d_call: TRBD2
clone_size: NA
v_call: TRBV28

cdr3_aa: CASSIGRGELFF
cdr3_nt: TGTGCCAGTAGTATAGGTCGCGGGGAGCTGTTTTTT
j_call: TRBJ2-2
d_call: NA
clone_size: few
v_call: TRBV19

cdr3_aa: CASRLDRRTGYTF
cdr3_nt: TGTGCCAGCAGGCTCGACAGGCGGACTGGCTACACCTTC
j_call: TRBJ1-2
d_call: NA
clone_size: NA
v_call: TRBV6-5

cdr3_aa: CASSRGQLNTEAFF
cdr3_nt: TGTGCCAGTAGCAGGGGACAGTTGAACACTGAAGCTTTCTTT
j_call: TRBJ1-1
d_call: TRBD1
clone_size: NA
v_call: TRBV19

cdr3_aa: CASSLISRGNTGELFF
cdr3_nt: TGTGCCAGCAGCTTAATAAGCAGGGGAAACACCGGGGAGCTGTTTTTT
j_call: TRBJ2-2
d_call: NA
clone_size: NA
v_call: TRBV7-2

cdr3_aa: CASIPVWGETGNTIYF
cdr3_nt: TGTGCCAGTATCCCCGTGTGGGGGGAGACTGGAAACACCATATATTTT
j_call: TRBJ1-3
d_call: NA
clone_size: NA
v_call: TRBV19

cdr3_aa: CASKKVGANEKLFF
cdr3_nt: TGTGCCAGCAAAAAAGTCGGTGCTAATGAAAAACTGTTTTTT
j_call: TRBJ1-4
d_call: NA
clone_size: NA
v_call: TRBV6-5

cdr3_aa: CASFHPPGRAINEQFF
cdr3_nt: TGCGCCAGCTTCCACCCCCCCGGGAGGGCCATCAATGAGCAGTTCTTC
j_call: TRBJ2-1
d_call: TRBD2
clone_size: NA
v_call: TRBV10-2

cdr3_aa: CASGSLAGWGFYEQYF
cdr3_nt: TGTGCTAGTGGTTCCCTGGCAGGCTGGGGCTTCTACGAGCAGTACTTC
j_call: TRBJ2-7
d_call: NA
clone_size: NA
v_call: TRBV12-5

cdr3_aa: CASSVTGTNNSPLHF
cdr3_nt: TGTGCCAGCAGTGTGACAGGGACCAATAATTCACCCCTCCACTTT
j_call: TRBJ1-6
d_call: TRBD1
clone_size: NA
v_call: TRBV2

cdr3_aa: CASSLIPQGIMNTEAFF
cdr3_nt: TGCGCCAGCAGCTTGATTCCCCAGGGTATAATGAACACTGAAGCTTTCTTT
j_call: TRBJ1-1
d_call: NA
clone_size: NA
v_call: TRBV5-1

cdr3_aa: CASSRTSGPYEQYF
cdr3_nt: TGTGCCAGCAGTAGGACTAGCGGTCCCTACGAGCAGTACTTC
j_call: TRBJ2-7
d_call: TRBD2
clone_size: NA
v_call: TRBV6-2/TRBV6-3

cdr3_aa: CASRIAATGTSIYEQYF
cdr3_nt: TGTGCCAGTAGGATCGCAGCCACCGGGACTAGCATCTACGAGCAGTACTTC
j_call: TRBJ2-7
d_call: TRBD2
clone_size: once
v_call: TRBV19

cdr3_aa: CASSLAQAKGYTF
cdr3_nt: TGTGCCAGCAGTCTGGCCCAGGCGAAGGGCTACACCTTC
j_call: TRBJ1-2
d_call: NA
clone_size: NA
v_call: TRBV6-5

cdr3_aa: CASSRGLAETYEQYF
cdr3_nt: TGTGCCAGCAGCCGGGGGCTAGCGGAGACCTACGAGCAGTACTTC
j_call: TRBJ2-7
d_call: NA
clone_size: NA
v_call: TRBV7-9

cdr3_aa: CASSPQRTGGTTKNEKLFF
cdr3_nt: TGTGCCAGCTCACCTCAGAGGACAGGGGGCACCACCAAGAATGAAAAACTGTTTTTT
j_call: TRBJ1-4
d_call: TRBD1
clone_size: NA
v_call: TRBV18

cdr3_aa: CASSYQTSGRNEQYF
cdr3_nt: TGTGCCAGCAGTTACCAGACTAGCGGGAGGAACGAGCAGTACTTC
j_call: TRBJ2-7
d_call: TRBD2
clone_size: NA
v_call: TRBV6-5

cdr3_aa: CASLGGNEQYF
cdr3_nt: TGTGCCAGCCTGGGGGGGAACGAGCAGTACTTC
j_call: TRBJ2-7
d_call: TRBD2
clone_size: NA
v_call: TRBV27

cdr3_aa: CASSPTGTSGTGELFF
cdr3_nt: TGTGCCAGCAGCCCCACCGGGACTAGCGGCACCGGGGAGCTGTTTTTT
j_call: TRBJ2-2
d_call: TRBD2
clone_size: NA
v_call: TRBV3-1/TRBV3-2

cdr3_aa: CASSQVIADQETQYF
cdr3_nt: TGCGCCAGCAGCCAAGTGATAGCAGACCAAGAGACCCAGTACTTC
j_call: TRBJ2-5
d_call: NA
clone_size: NA
v_call: TRBV4-3

cdr3_aa: CASSRLADMEAFF
cdr3_nt: TGTGCCAGCAGCCGCCTCGCCGACATGGAAGCTTTCTTT
j_call: TRBJ1-1
d_call: NA
clone_size: NA
v_call: TRBV6-5

cdr3_aa: CASSSYRHATNEKLFF
cdr3_nt: TGTGCCAGCAGTTCCTATCGCCACGCAACTAATGAAAAACTGTTTTTT
j_call: TRBJ1-4
d_call: NA
clone_size: NA
v_call: TRBV27

cdr3_aa: CASSYPNPNTGELFF
cdr3_nt: TGTGCCAGCAGTTACCCTAATCCCAACACCGGGGAGCTGTTTTTT
j_call: TRBJ2-2
d_call: NA
clone_size: once
v_call: TRBV28

cdr3_aa: CASSLGAGGKQETQYF
cdr3_nt: TGCGCCAGCAGCTTGGGGGCTGGGGGGAAACAAGAGACCCAGTACTTC
j_call: TRBJ2-5
d_call: NA
clone_size: NA
v_call: TRBV5-1

cdr3_aa: CASSSKSTGGSYEQYF
cdr3_nt: TGTGCCAGCAGCTCCAAATCGACAGGGGGCTCCTACGAGCAGTACTTC
j_call: TRBJ2-7
d_call: TRBD1
clone_size: once
v_call: TRBV11-2

cdr3_aa: CASSTDSRDTIYF
cdr3_nt: TGTGCCAGCAGCACAGACTCGAGGGACACCATATATTTT
j_call: TRBJ1-3
d_call: NA
clone_size: NA
v_call: TRBV11-1

cdr3_aa: CASSLSAHNEQFF
cdr3_nt: TGTGCCAGCAGTTTATCAGCGCACAATGAGCAGTTCTTC
j_call: TRBJ2-1
d_call: NA
clone_size: NA
v_call: TRBV28

cdr3_aa: CASSFGTGIRAEAFF
cdr3_nt: TGTGCCAGCAGCTTTGGGACAGGGATTAGGGCTGAAGCTTTCTTT
j_call: TRBJ1-1
d_call: TRBD1
clone_size: NA
v_call: TRBV11-1

cdr3_aa: CASSPGQGIGEQYF
cdr3_nt: TGTGCCAGCTCACCGGGACAGGGCATCGGCGAGCAGTACTTC
j_call: TRBJ2-7
d_call: TRBD1
clone_size: few
v_call: TRBV18

cdr3_aa: CASSKDGGTGNTIYF
cdr3_nt: TGTGCCAGTAGTAAGGACGGGGGGACTGGAAACACCATATATTTT
j_call: TRBJ1-3
d_call: NA
clone_size: once
v_call: TRBV19

cdr3_aa: CAISGRGGSAEAFF
cdr3_nt: TGTGCCATCAGTGGCAGGGGCGGGTCGGCTGAAGCTTTCTTT
j_call: TRBJ1-1
d_call: NA
clone_size: NA
v_call: TRBV10-3

cdr3_aa: CASSLQGFPYF
cdr3_nt: TGTGCCAGCAGCTTACAGGGTTTCCCGTACTTC
j_call: TRBJ2-4
d_call: NA
clone_size: NA
v_call: TRBV7-2

cdr3_aa: CAISRGASYNEQFF
cdr3_nt: TGTGCCATCAGTCGGGGGGCGTCCTACAATGAGCAGTTCTTC
j_call: TRBJ2-1
d_call: NA
clone_size: NA
v_call: TRBV10-3

cdr3_aa: CASSGGSEQYF
cdr3_nt: TGTGCCAGCAGCGGGGGGAGCGAGCAGTACTTC
j_call: TRBJ2-7
d_call: NA
clone_size: NA
v_call: TRBV7-9

cdr3_aa: CASSLIAGSTDTQYF
cdr3_nt: TGTGCCAGCAGCTTGATAGCGGGATCCACAGATACGCAGTATTTT
j_call: TRBJ2-3
d_call: TRBD2
clone_size: NA
v_call: TRBV5-5

cdr3_aa: CASSLARSGANVLTF
cdr3_nt: TGTGCCAGCAGTTTAGCCAGATCTGGGGCCAACGTCCTGACTTTC
j_call: TRBJ2-6
d_call: NA
clone_size: NA
v_call: TRBV28

cdr3_aa: CASSLDHRTYNSPLHF
cdr3_nt: TGTGCCAGCAGCTTGGATCACAGGACCTATAATTCACCCCTCCACTTT
j_call: TRBJ1-6
d_call: NA
clone_size: NA
v_call: TRBV5-6

cdr3_aa: CASSKGGGGYGYTF
cdr3_nt: TGTGCCAGCAGCAAAGGGGGGGGAGGCTATGGCTACACCTTC
j_call: TRBJ1-2
d_call: NA
clone_size: once
v_call: TRBV7-8

cdr3_aa: CASSIEDRGYEQYF
cdr3_nt: TGTGCCAGTAGTATAGAGGACAGGGGCTACGAGCAGTACTTC
j_call: TRBJ2-7
d_call: TRBD1
clone_size: once
v_call: TRBV19

cdr3_aa: CASSFGRDTQYF
cdr3_nt: TGTGCCAGCAGTTTCGGGAGAGATACGCAGTATTTT
j_call: TRBJ2-3
d_call: NA
clone_size: NA
v_call: TRBV28

cdr3_aa: CASSKGVQGNYGYTF
cdr3_nt: TGTGCCAGCAGCAAAGGGGTCCAGGGAAACTATGGCTACACCTTC
j_call: TRBJ1-2
d_call: NA
clone_size: NA
v_call: TRBV21-1

cdr3_aa: CAVLAGVPRGNTGELFF
cdr3_nt: TGTGCCGTACTAGCGGGAGTACCCCGCGGGAACACCGGGGAGCTGTTTTTT
j_call: TRBJ2-2
d_call: TRBD2
clone_size: NA
v_call: TRBV25-1

cdr3_aa: CASSSGGNEKLFF
cdr3_nt: TGTGCCAGTAGTTCCGGAGGTAATGAAAAACTGTTTTTT
j_call: TRBJ1-4
d_call: NA
clone_size: NA
v_call: TRBV19

cdr3_aa: CASSPGTGGNTGELFF
cdr3_nt: TGTGCCAGCAGTCCCGGGACAGGGGGGAACACCGGGGAGCTGTTTTTT
j_call: TRBJ2-2
d_call: TRBD1
clone_size: once
v_call: TRBV27

cdr3_aa: CATSDPGQGNQETQYF
cdr3_nt: TGTGCCACCAGTGATCCCGGACAGGGTAACCAAGAGACCCAGTACTTC
j_call: TRBJ2-5
d_call: TRBD1
clone_size: NA
v_call: TRBV24-1

cdr3_aa: CASRPSLDTNQPQHF
cdr3_nt: TGTGCCAGCAGGCCGAGTCTGGACACCAATCAGCCCCAGCATTTT
j_call: TRBJ1-5
d_call: NA
clone_size: few
v_call: TRBV6-5

cdr3_aa: CASSLAPLLAGGEETQYF
cdr3_nt: TGTGCCAGCAGCTTAGCCCCCTTACTAGCGGGAGGAGAAGAGACCCAGTACTTC
j_call: TRBJ2-5
d_call: TRBD2
clone_size: once
v_call: TRBV11-3

cdr3_aa: CASSQATAIVSGYTF
cdr3_nt: TGTGCCAGCAGCCAAGCGACGGCTATCGTGTCGGGCTACACCTTC
j_call: TRBJ1-2
d_call: NA
clone_size: NA
v_call: TRBV11-2

cdr3_aa: CASSFSQGNTEAFF
cdr3_nt: TGCGCCAGCAGCTTTTCACAGGGGAACACTGAAGCTTTCTTT
j_call: TRBJ1-1
d_call: NA
clone_size: NA
v_call: TRBV5-1

cdr3_aa: CASSPRSTRASSYNEQFF
cdr3_nt: TGTGCCAGTAGCCCACGGAGCACCAGGGCGAGCTCCTACAATGAGCAGTTCTTC
j_call: TRBJ2-1
d_call: NA
clone_size: NA
v_call: TRBV19